The present T cell receptor beta chain was sequenced within a study of blood T cell repertoires in COVID-19. Study-level background: Sources were T cells, B-cell-depleted T cells, or PBMCs; the material itself was cDNA or gDNA.

The authors' processing: Reference gene primer amplification yielded estimated nucleated cell counts. Clones were read by immunoSEQ multiplex PCR, and TCRdb kept only the in-frame ones, dropping some. The DNA gave D and trimming, while V, J and clone size come from that table. The repertoire has about 290,000 clones, 75% to 90% of them found once; the top ten carry 0.94%. Trimming took 4 bases from V and 4 from J, leaving 11 bases between them. CDR1 is SGHRS, CDR2 YFSETQ, per germline. This CDR3 has 14 amino acids. This TCR was sampled from a woman in her 40s who had recovered from COVID-19. The rearrangement joins TRBV5-1 to TRBJ1-4, with D perhaps matching TRBD1 (5 bases). The material sequenced was peripheral blood. The CDR3 nucleotides read TGCGCCAGCAGCCCCGGGGGTCTTAATGAAAAACTGTTTTTT. Translating gives CASSPGGLNEKLFF.